The 23 T cell receptor beta chains below were found in one sample sequenced in a study of cytomegalovirus exposure and HLA in healthy donors. Vbeta (60) and Jbeta (13) primers were used in the PCR. Sequenced by immunoSEQ multiplex PCR; TCRdb stores in-frame clones only, minus some. The sample includes some 150,000 clones, about 71% seen only once; the top ten take over 2.5%. Sequences were obtained from PBMCs. The receptors derive from a woman aged 25-40 years in good health and CMV-seronegative.

The chain employs TRBV4-2 and TRBJ1-2, with TRBD1 as a possible D gene (5 bases). From germline, CDR1 is LGHNA and CDR2 YNFKEQ. V was clipped by 0 bases and J by 8 bases, with 16 bases between them. This CDR3 contains 15 residues. CDR3 sequence reads: CASSQERTDGGGYTF. The CDR3 DNA is TGTGCCAGCAGCCAAGAAAGGACGGACGGGGGGGGCTACACCTTC.

The J gene is TRBJ1-1, the V gene TRBV5-4, with D tentatively TRBD1 (6 bases). The germline V gene encodes CDR1 SGHNT and CDR2 YYREEE (reference sequence). Trimming stripped 4 bases from V and 0 bases from J, with 10 bases between. The CDR3 contains 14 residues. CDR3 nucleotide sequence: TGTGCCAGCAGCCCGGGACATCTGAACACTGAAGCTTTCTTT. Translating gives CASSPGHLNTEAFF.

This clone has only a few counts. The chain couples TRBV9 to TRBJ2-3; D call uncertain. The CDR3 totals 13 residues. Trimming removed 0 bases at V and 5 bases at J, with 7 bases between. Germline-derived CDR1 and CDR2 are SGDLS and YYNGEE. The CDR3 protein is CASSVERGDTQYF. The CDR3 coding sequence is TGTGCCAGCAGCGTAGAGAGAGGAGATACGCAGTATTTT.

The sample holds a few counts of this clone. V and J are TRBV9 and TRBJ2-3; 7 positions match TRBD1. This CDR3 region has 14 residues. Germline-derived CDR1 and CDR2 are SGDLS and YYNGEE. Unmatched junction bases numbered 7, after V lost 7 bases and J lost 2 bases. The CDR3 loop is CASGRQGFTDTQYF. The CDR3 DNA is TGTGCCAGCGGGAGACAGGGTTTCACAGATACGCAGTATTTT. The variable domain in full, completed from reference TRBV9 and TRBJ2-3, reads DSGVTQTPKHLITATGQRVTLRCSPRSGDLSVYWYQQSLDQGLQFLIQYYNGEERAKGNILERFSAQQFPDLHSELNLSSLELGDSALYFCASGRQGFTDTQYFGPGTRLTVL.

This chain joins TRBV9 and TRBJ2-1; 13 bases map to TRBD2. After removal of 3 bases from V and 4 bases from J, the junction contained 1 base not matched to a gene. This CDR3 spans 15 amino acids. Germline V gene data show CDR1 as SGDLS and CDR2 as YYNGEE. The CDR3 is CASSGTSGSYNEQFF. As DNA, the CDR3 is TGTGCCAGCAGCGGGACTAGCGGGAGTTACAATGAGCAGTTCTTC.

This clone was found a few times. This sequence joins TRBV27 and TRBJ2-5, with a tentative D call TRBD1 (6 bases). Germline CDR1 and CDR2: MNHEY and SMNVEV (reference sequence). With 3 bases removed from V and 4 bases from J, the gap between germline ends came to 9 bases. This CDR3 is 13 amino acids long. As DNA, the CDR3 is TGTGCCAGCAGTTTTATGGGGGCAGAGACCCAGTACTTC. Its protein is CASSFMGAETQYF.

The chain joins TRBV7-2 to TRBJ2-7; TRBD2 matches at 9 bases. Germline CDR1 SGHTA, CDR2 FQGNSA. V gave up 6 bases and J gave up 4 bases; unmatched junction bases: 13. The CDR3 runs 16 residues. DNA for the CDR3: TGTGCCAGCAGTCTACTCTCCGGGCGGGAGGGATACGAGCAGTACTTC. Translation: CASSLLSGREGYEQYF.

The rearrangement joins TRBV7-2 to TRBJ1-1, with D unclear. V dropped 5 bases and J dropped 3 bases, with 13 bases sitting between them. The CDR3 loop spans 14 amino acids. Germline CDR1 is SGHTA and CDR2 is FQGNSA. The CDR3 DNA sequence: TGTGCCAGCAGCGCGGACCCGGGGTACACTGAAGCTTTCTTT. This sequence encodes CASSADPGYTEAFF. Drawing the rest from reference TRBV7-2 and TRBJ1-1, the complete variable domain is GAGVSQSPSNKVTEKGKDVELRCDPISGHTALYWYRQSLGQGLEFLIYFQGNSAPDKSGLPSDRFSAERTGGSVSTLTIQRTQQEDSAVYLCASSADPGYTEAFFGQGTRLTVV.

This sequence joins TRBV19 and TRBJ2-1, with D possibly being TRBD2 (6 bases). The germline V gene has CDR1 LNHDA and CDR2 SQIVND (reference sequence). This CDR3 is 14 amino acids long. Trimming left V 7 bases short and J 3 bases short, with 13 bases between. The CDR3 DNA reads TGTGCCAGTAATGTGGTAGCGGACTACAATGAGCAGTTCTTC. This translates into CASNVVADYNEQFF.

V gene TRBV9 combines with J gene TRBJ1-5; 7 nucleotides agree with TRBD1. The germline gives CDR1 SGDLS, CDR2 YYNGEE. Trimming took 7 bases from V and 2 from J; bases not matched to a gene: 3. The CDR3 covers 13 residues. CDR3 protein: CASGQGGNQPQHF. The CDR3 DNA follows: TGTGCCAGCGGTCAGGGGGGCAATCAGCCCCAGCATTTT.

The chain combines TRBV14 with TRBJ2-1; 8 bases fit TRBD2. V was clipped by 2 bases and J by 7 bases; unmatched bases: 10. The length of the CDR3 is 16 residues. The V gene's germline CDR1 is SGHDN and CDR2 FVKESK. CDR3 DNA: TGTGCCAGCAGCCAACTGGGACGGGGGGGCCTAAATGAGCAGTTCTTC. Amino acids: CASSQLGRGGLNEQFF. Together with reference TRBV14 and TRBJ2-1, the CDR3 gives the full variable domain: EAGVTQFPSHSVIEKGQTVTLRCDPISGHDNLYWYRRVMGKEIKFLLHFVKESKQDESGMPNNRFLAERTGGTYSTLKVQPAELEDSGVYFCASSQLGRGGLNEQFFGPGTRLTVL.

A few counts support this clone. This sequence joins TRBV28 and TRBJ1-6, with a weak D call TRBD1 (6 bases). The CDR3 consists of 12 residues. Per the germline V gene, CDR1 is MDHEN and CDR2 is SYDVKM. V was clipped by 5 bases and J by 10 bases, with 9 bases between them. CDR3 nucleotide sequence: TGTGCCAGCAGTACTACAGGGTCACCCCTCCACTTT. This gives the protein CASSTTGSPLHF.

This chain connects TRBV15 to TRBJ2-5, with D unclear. With 0 bases removed from V and 5 bases from J, the gap between germline ends came to 4 bases. CDR3 length: 12 amino acids. In germline, CDR1 is LNHNV, CDR2 YYDKDF (reference sequence). The CDR3 is CATSRERETQYF. The DNA of the CDR3 is TGTGCCACCAGCAGAGAGCGGGAGACCCAGTACTTC.

The V call is TRBV7-8, the J call TRBJ2-7; perhaps TRBD2 as D (6 bases). Looked up from germline, CDR1 is SGHVS and CDR2 is FQNEAQ. This CDR3 spans 13 amino acids. V lost 5 bases and J 3 bases, leaving 11 bases between the germline ends. The CDR3 DNA sequence: TGTGCCAGCAGCCCCGGGACTTACTACGAGCAGTACTTC. This translates into CASSPGTYYEQYF.

The chain uses TRBV7-3 and TRBJ1-5; weak D call: TRBD1 (5 bases). Germline CDR1 reads SGHTA; CDR2 reads FQGTGA. V gave up 0 bases and J gave up 4 bases, with 10 bases separating them. The CDR3 is 15 amino acids. The CDR3 reads CASSLTGGVNQPQHF. CDR3 in DNA: TGTGCCAGCAGCTTAACGGGGGGGGTTAATCAGCCCCAGCATTTT.

Points on this clone: Within the sample, other DNA sequences also encode this same CDR3. J is TRBJ1-1 and V is TRBV7-9; TRBD1 matches 7 bases. Germline-derived CDR1 and CDR2 are SEHNR and FQNEAQ (reference sequence). Trimming took 1 base from V and 0 from J; bases not matched to a gene: 2. This CDR3 comprises 15 residues. The chain's CDR3 is CASSLVGGLNTEAFF. In nucleotides, the CDR3 is TGTGCCAGCAGCTTAGTAGGGGGCCTGAACACTGAAGCTTTCTTT.

This chain joins TRBV28 and TRBJ2-7; the D is unclear. V lost 3 bases and J 2 bases, leaving 14 bases between the germline ends. The CDR3 has 15 amino acids. Germline CDR1 is MDHEN and CDR2 is SYDVKM. The CDR3 region has the DNA TGTGCCAGCAGTTTTGTTGGGCAGAGCCCCTACGAGCAGTACTTC. Amino acids: CASSFVGQSPYEQYF.

This clone was counted only a few times. The chain uses TRBV1 and TRBJ2-7; the D call in the table, TRBD2, was not verified against the DNA. TRBV1 is noted as a pseudogene. The CDR3 runs 14 residues. The CDR3 is CTSTPAWEYYEQYF. The CDR3 DNA sequence: TGCACCAGCACTCCCGCGTGGGAGTACTACGAGCAGTACTTC.

This chain links TRBV30 with TRBJ2-7; 10 positions agree with TRBD2. Germline CDR1 and CDR2: GTSNPN and SVGIG (reference sequence). CDR3 length: 15 residues. The ends lost 0 bases at V and 6 bases at J; junction bases unmatched: 8. The chain's CDR3 is CAWSVQLAGQREQYF. CDR3 nucleotide sequence: TGTGCCTGGAGTGTACAACTAGCGGGACAGCGCGAGCAGTACTTC.

The chain recombines TRBV6-5 with TRBJ2-2; 8 nucleotides line up with TRBD2. This CDR3 is 14 amino acids long. Germline CDR1 is MNHEY and CDR2 is SVGAGI. Unmatched junction bases numbered 6, after V lost 7 bases and J lost 5 bases. In DNA, the CDR3 is TGTGCCAGCAACGGGAGGGCCGGGACCGGGGAGCTGTTTTTT. This encodes CASNGRAGTGELFF.

The sample holds one count of this clone. V and J are TRBV19 and TRBJ2-5; weak D call: TRBD1 (7 bases). The CDR3 is made up of 13 amino acids. Trimming pared 7 bases from V and 5 bases from J, leaving 14 bases between. Germline values: CDR1 LNHDA, CDR2 SQIVND (reference sequence). The CDR3 loop is CASTGGSMETQYF. CDR3 DNA sequence: TGTGCCAGTACAGGGGGGAGTATGGAGACCCAGTACTTC. Looking up the rest from reference TRBV19 and TRBJ2-5 gives the full variable domain: DGGITQSPKYLFRKEGQNVTLSCEQNLNHDAMYWYRQDPGQGLRLIYYSQIVNDFQKGDIAEGYSVSREKKESFPLTVTSAQKNPTAFYLCASTGGSMETQYFGPGTRLLVL.

The rearrangement uses TRBV11-2 and TRBJ1-2, with D perhaps TRBD1 (5 bases). The CDR3 covers 14 residues. Germline values: CDR1 SGHAT, CDR2 FQNNGV. Trimming pared 4 bases from V and 7 bases from J, leaving 16 bases between. The CDR3 region has the DNA TGTGCCAGCAGCTCCACCAGGGAAAGGGGTGGCTACACCTTC. This sequence encodes CASSSTRERGGYTF.

Turning to this clone: Other DNA sequences in the same sample also yield this CDR3. The rearrangement joins TRBV2 to TRBJ1-2, with D tentatively TRBD1 (5 bases). Germline V gives CDR1 SNHLY, CDR2 FYNNEI. This CDR3 has 13 residues. The ends were cut back, 2 bases at V and 1 base at J, with 5 bases in the middle. As DNA, the CDR3 is TGTGCCAGCAGTGAAAGGGGTAACTATGGCTACACCTTC. Amino acid sequence: CASSERGNYGYTF.